This T cell receptor beta chain was identified during a study of blood T cell repertoires in COVID-19. Whole-study context: Researchers got acute and convalescent COVID-19 samples from the United States, Italy and Spain. PBMCs, B-cell-depleted T cells, or T cells provided the cDNA or gDNA that made up the material.

With 1 base removed from V and 7 bases from J, the gap between germline ends came to 11 bases. The CDR3 sequence is 14 residues long. Germline assignment: CDR1 GTSNPN and CDR2 SVGIG (reference sequence). Per the study methods: The assay estimated nucleated cells by amplifying reference gene primers. The method was immunoSEQ multiplex PCR; TCRdb's version includes in-frame clones alone and lacks a portion of them. That table furnishes V, J and clone size, whereas the DNA furnished D and trimming. This sample yields around 140,000 clones, of which approximately 84% are seen a single time; 1.5% to 2.5% belongs to the top ten. The sample holds one count of this clone.

This clonotype was sampled from a woman between 55 and 75 years old with acute or convalescent COVID-19. The sample consisted of peripheral blood. V gene TRBV30 combines with J gene TRBJ1-6, with D unclear. CDR3 sequence (DNA): TGTGCCTGGAGTGCCTTCCGAGAGAATTCACCCCTCCACTTT. As protein: CAWSAFRENSPLHF. The whole variable domain, remainder taken from reference TRBV30 and TRBJ1-6, is SQTIHQWPATLVQPVGSPLSLECTVEGTSNPNLYWYRQAAGRGLQLLFYSVGIGQISSEVPQNLSASRPQDRQFILSSKKLLLSDSGFYLCAWSAFRENSPLHFGNGTRLTVT.